This is a list of T cell receptor beta chains from one sample in a study of shared clonotypes between healthy human individuals. TCRdb keeps only in-frame clones here, not all; method: immunoSEQ multiplex PCR. The sample shows some 2.3 million clones, approximately 95% of them seen only once. The sequencing sample was made of naive CD4+ T cells from PBMCs. Receptors originate from a man aged 18-30 years in good health. Some clones in this sample may be carry-over from other donors' samples. The CDR3 runs from the conserved cysteine through the conserved F or W. The order of the fields is D gene, J gene, clone size, V gene, CDR3 protein, CDR3 DNA. The D gene is left open where the match is weak. Clone size is stated in some rows and not others, as once, few, many or a class when expanded.

D: TRBD1; J: TRBJ2-7; size: few; V: TRBV11-1; CDR3: CASTQRDRGSEQYF; DNA: TGTGCCAGCACCCAGAGGGACAGGGGGTCCGAGCAGTACTTC
D: .; J: TRBJ1-5; size: .; V: TRBV30; CDR3: CAWSRGQPGNQPQHF; DNA: TGTGCCTGGAGCCGTGGACAACCTGGGAATCAGCCCCAGCATTTT
D: .; J: TRBJ2-4; size: .; V: TRBV7-2; CDR3: CASSIKNIQYF; DNA: TGTGCCAGCAGTATCAAAAACATTCAGTACTTC
D: .; J: TRBJ1-2; size: .; V: TRBV11-3; CDR3: CASSLRQLYYGYTF; DNA: TGTGCCAGCAGCTTAAGACAGTTGTACTATGGCTACACCTTC
D: .; J: TRBJ1-1; size: .; V: TRBV28; CDR3: CASSLWATEVDTEAFF; DNA: TGTGCCAGCAGTTTATGGGCTACGGAGGTAGACACTGAAGCTTTCTTT
D: .; J: TRBJ1-1; size: once; V: TRBV18; CDR3: CASSPSSGYTEAFF; DNA: TGTGCCAGCTCACCAAGCAGTGGATACACTGAAGCTTTCTTT
D: .; J: TRBJ1-5; size: .; V: TRBV28; CDR3: CASSLLIGDNQPQHF; DNA: TGTGCCAGCAGTTTATTGATCGGGGATAATCAGCCCCAGCATTTT
D: .; J: TRBJ2-1; size: .; V: TRBV6-1; CDR3: CASSGQNYNEQFF; DNA: TGTGCCAGCAGTGGTCAGAACTACAATGAGCAGTTCTTC
D: .; J: TRBJ1-4; size: .; V: TRBV5-1; CDR3: CASSLRGQATNEKLFF; DNA: TGCGCCAGCAGCTTGAGAGGACAAGCAACTAATGAAAAACTGTTTTTT
D: .; J: TRBJ2-2; size: .; V: TRBV30; CDR3: CAWIAPDRSNTGELFF; DNA: TGTGCCTGGATAGCCCCCGACAGGTCGAACACCGGGGAGCTGTTTTTT
D: .; J: TRBJ1-2; size: .; V: TRBV28; CDR3: CASREAGDFYGYTF; DNA: TGTGCCAGCAGGGAGGCCGGGGATTTCTATGGCTACACCTTC
D: .; J: TRBJ1-1; size: once; V: TRBV28; CDR3: CASSSTWGVTEAFF; DNA: TGTGCCAGCAGTTCGACTTGGGGTGTCACTGAAGCTTTCTTT
D: TRBD1; J: TRBJ1-2; size: .; V: TRBV9; CDR3: CASSPGVGQGASVYGYTF; DNA: TGTGCCAGCAGCCCAGGCGTAGGACAGGGGGCTTCGGTCTATGGCTACACCTTC
D: TRBD2; J: TRBJ2-3; size: .; V: TRBV15; CDR3: CATSERGGRTDTQYF; DNA: TGTGCCACCAGCGAGAGAGGCGGGAGAACAGATACGCAGTATTTT
D: TRBD1; J: TRBJ1-1; size: .; V: TRBV25-1; CDR3: CASIPAPDRGFTEAFF; DNA: TGTGCCAGCATTCCTGCCCCCGACAGGGGTTTCACTGAAGCTTTCTTT
D: TRBD2; J: TRBJ2-5; size: .; V: TRBV20-1; CDR3: CSAWDYETQYF; DNA: TGCAGTGCCTGGGACTATGAGACCCAGTACTTC
D: .; J: TRBJ1-2; size: .; V: TRBV7-9; CDR3: CASSLGGTDYGYTF; DNA: TGTGCCAGCAGCTTAGGGGGGACGGACTATGGCTACACCTTC
D: .; J: TRBJ2-3; size: .; V: TRBV2; CDR3: CASRPHGQVDTQYF; DNA: TGTGCCAGCAGACCTCATGGACAAGTGGATACGCAGTATTTT
D: TRBD1; J: TRBJ1-5; size: .; V: TRBV30; CDR3: CAWSVRQGVDNQPQHF; DNA: TGTGCCTGGAGTGTCCGACAGGGGGTTGACAATCAGCCCCAGCATTTT
D: .; J: TRBJ2-7; size: .; V: TRBV5-4; CDR3: CASSSGQTLFLEQYF; DNA: TGTGCCAGCAGCTCTGGACAGACTCTTTTCCTAGAGCAGTACTTC
D: TRBD1; J: TRBJ1-2; size: .; V: TRBV30; CDR3: CAWGRQGENNYGYTF; DNA: TGTGCCTGGGGTAGACAGGGTGAAAATAATTATGGCTACACCTTC
D: .; J: TRBJ1-5; size: .; V: TRBV5-1; CDR3: CASSLDSTDQPQHF; DNA: TGCGCCAGCAGCTTAGATTCCACGGATCAGCCCCAGCATTTT
D: TRBD2; J: TRBJ2-1; size: .; V: TRBV5-1; CDR3: CASIGFAGVMDEQFF; DNA: TGCGCCAGCATCGGTTTCGCGGGAGTTATGGATGAGCAGTTCTTC
D: .; J: TRBJ2-2; size: .; V: TRBV19; CDR3: CASSMIVTGELFF; DNA: TGTGCCAGTAGTATGATTGTGACCGGGGAGCTGTTTTTT
D: .; J: TRBJ2-7; size: .; V: TRBV7-2; CDR3: CASSLVRVYSYEQYF; DNA: TGTGCCAGCAGCTTAGTAAGAGTTTACTCCTACGAGCAGTACTTC
D: .; J: TRBJ1-2; size: .; V: TRBV29-1; CDR3: CSVLGQSYGYTF; DNA: TGCAGCGTTCTGGGCCAGTCATATGGCTACACCTTC
D: .; J: TRBJ2-6; size: .; V: TRBV9; CDR3: CASSVGSSGANVLTF; DNA: TGTGCCAGCAGCGTAGGGAGTTCTGGGGCCAACGTCCTGACTTTC
D: TRBD2; J: TRBJ2-1; size: .; V: TRBV18; CDR3: CASSPVSGSYNEQFF; DNA: TGTGCCAGCTCGCCCGTCAGCGGGAGCTACAATGAGCAGTTCTTC
D: TRBD1; J: TRBJ1-3; size: .; V: TRBV6-1; CDR3: CASRGQGRTGNTIYF; DNA: TGTGCCAGCAGAGGACAGGGCCGGACTGGAAACACCATATATTTT
D: TRBD1; J: TRBJ1-2; size: .; V: TRBV9; CDR3: CASSTWTGSNYGYTF; DNA: TGTGCCAGCAGCACTTGGACAGGATCTAACTATGGCTACACCTTC
D: TRBD2; J: TRBJ2-1; size: .; V: TRBV30; CDR3: CAWTRGTSGYNEQFF; DNA: TGTGCCTGGACCCGCGGGACTAGCGGCTACAATGAGCAGTTCTTC
D: .; J: TRBJ2-7; size: .; V: TRBV6-6; CDR3: CASRERAEAYEQYF; DNA: TGTGCCAGCAGGGAACGGGCAGAAGCCTACGAGCAGTACTTC
D: TRBD2; J: TRBJ2-1; size: .; V: TRBV28; CDR3: CASSSRGRVGFF; DNA: TGTGCCAGCAGCTCTCGCGGGAGAGTGGGGTTCTTC
D: .; J: TRBJ2-5; size: .; V: TRBV7-2; CDR3: CASSPPGGKQETQYF; DNA: TGTGCCAGCAGCCCCCCTGGGGGGAAGCAAGAGACCCAGTACTTC
D: TRBD2; J: TRBJ2-7; size: .; V: TRBV6-6; CDR3: CASSYQSGRAYEQYF; DNA: TGTGCCAGCAGTTACCAAAGCGGGAGAGCCTACGAGCAGTACTTC
D: .; J: TRBJ1-3; size: .; V: TRBV7-9; CDR3: CASSFSGSFKGGNTIYF; DNA: TGTGCCAGCAGCTTTAGCGGGTCCTTCAAGGGTGGAAACACCATATATTTT
D: .; J: TRBJ2-7; size: .; V: TRBV28; CDR3: CASNLGPEQYF; DNA: TGTGCCAGCAATCTGGGGCCAGAGCAGTACTTC
D: .; J: TRBJ1-5; size: .; V: TRBV4-2; CDR3: CASSPGMNSNQPQHF; DNA: TGTGCCAGCAGCCCCGGAATGAATAGCAATCAGCCCCAGCATTTT
D: TRBD2; J: TRBJ2-3; size: .; V: TRBV7-9; CDR3: CASSLGLAGADTQYF; DNA: TGTGCCAGCAGCTTAGGTCTAGCGGGGGCAGATACGCAGTATTTT
D: .; J: TRBJ2-1; size: .; V: TRBV5-1; CDR3: CASSLLRNEQFF; DNA: TGCGCCAGCAGCCTTCTGAGGAATGAGCAGTTCTTC
D: .; J: TRBJ1-5; size: .; V: TRBV9; CDR3: CAIQDSNQPQHF; DNA: TGTGCCATACAGGATAGCAATCAGCCCCAGCATTTT
D: .; J: TRBJ1-1; size: .; V: TRBV7-2; CDR3: CASSLGAANTEAFF; DNA: TGTGCCAGCAGCCTGGGGGCAGCGAACACTGAAGCTTTCTTT
D: .; J: TRBJ2-1; size: .; V: TRBV12-2; CDR3: CASRRTSGSGEQFF; DNA: TGTGCAAGTCGCCGGACTAGCGGGAGCGGTGAGCAGTTCTTC
D: .; J: TRBJ1-1; size: .; V: TRBV5-1; CDR3: CASSLASPTDEAFF; DNA: TGCGCCAGCAGCTTGGCCTCACCCACAGATGAAGCTTTCTTT
D: .; J: TRBJ1-3; size: few; V: TRBV28; CDR3: CASTLSDSGNTIYF; DNA: TGTGCCAGCACCCTCTCGGACTCTGGAAACACCATATATTTT
D: .; J: TRBJ2-7; size: .; V: TRBV28; CDR3: CASSTYGTSYEQYF; DNA: TGTGCCAGCAGTACGTACGGGACCTCCTACGAGCAGTACTTC
D: .; J: TRBJ2-4; size: .; V: TRBV5-4; CDR3: CASSREGTAKNIQYF; DNA: TGTGCCAGCAGCCGAGAAGGGACGGCCAAAAACATTCAGTACTTC
D: TRBD1; J: TRBJ1-1; size: few; V: TRBV19; CDR3: CASSTLQGVEAEAFF; DNA: TGTGCCAGTAGTACCTTGCAGGGGGTAGAGGCTGAAGCTTTCTTT
D: TRBD2; J: TRBJ2-5; size: .; V: TRBV6-1; CDR3: CASSELAGGPETQYF; DNA: TGTGCCAGCAGTGAACTAGCGGGAGGGCCAGAGACCCAGTACTTC
D: .; J: TRBJ1-5; size: .; V: TRBV5-6; CDR3: CASSRGGQGNQPQHF; DNA: TGTGCCAGCAGCCGCGGGGGGCAGGGGAATCAGCCCCAGCATTTT
D: TRBD2; J: TRBJ2-3; size: .; V: TRBV28; CDR3: CASSLAGGRTDTQYF; DNA: TGTGCCAGCAGTTTAGCGGGAGGTAGAACAGATACGCAGTATTTT
D: .; J: TRBJ2-3; size: .; V: TRBV6-6; CDR3: CASSFYQATDTQYF; DNA: TGTGCCAGCAGTTTCTACCAGGCGACAGATACGCAGTATTTT
D: .; J: TRBJ2-1; size: .; V: TRBV4-1; CDR3: CASSQGAMGGRNEQFF; DNA: TGCGCCAGCAGCCAAGGGGCGATGGGGGGACGGAATGAGCAGTTCTTC
D: TRBD1; J: TRBJ2-2; size: .; V: TRBV2; CDR3: CASSNPGGQLAGELFF; DNA: TGTGCCAGCAGCAACCCAGGGGGCCAATTGGCCGGGGAGCTGTTTTTT
D: .; J: TRBJ2-5; size: .; V: TRBV21-1; CDR3: CASSKTKGRLKETQYF; DNA: TGTGCCAGCAGCAAAACGAAAGGCAGATTAAAAGAGACCCAGTACTTC
D: .; J: TRBJ1-2; size: .; V: TRBV7-9; CDR3: CASSISRGGGYTF; DNA: TGTGCCAGCAGCATATCACGGGGTGGGGGCTACACCTTC
D: .; J: TRBJ1-1; size: .; V: TRBV5-1; CDR3: CASRPYREVELNTEAFF; DNA: TGCGCCAGCAGACCCTACAGGGAAGTAGAGTTGAACACTGAAGCTTTCTTT
D: .; J: TRBJ1-1; size: .; V: TRBV2; CDR3: CASSVSANTEAFF; DNA: TGTGCCAGCAGTGTCTCGGCGAACACTGAAGCTTTCTTT
D: .; J: TRBJ1-3; size: .; V: TRBV7-2; CDR3: CASSLVSQGTGNTIYF; DNA: TGTGCCAGCAGCTTAGTTTCACAGGGCACTGGAAACACCATATATTTT